This T cell receptor (beta chain) was retrieved from a study of blood T cell repertoires in COVID-19. The V and J ends lost 6 bases and 8 bases respectively, with 10 bases between them. The germline V gene encodes CDR1 LNHDA and CDR2 SQIVND (reference sequence). The CDR3 covers 11 residues. A single count supports this clone. Assay: immunoSEQ multiplex PCR; the TCRdb copy retains only in-frame clones and omits some. The sample has 200,000 to 250,000 clones; roughly 80% are singletons. The sequenced sample was PBMCs or T cells enriched from blood (not recorded which). This sequence was found in a woman between 50 and 59 years old who had been exposed to COVID-19. V gene TRBV19 combines with J gene TRBJ1-1; D is possibly TRBD1 (5 bases). The CDR3 DNA follows: TGTGCCAGTAGGTATACAGGAGAAGCTTTCTTT. Translated, it gives CASRYTGEAFF.